The rows below give T cell receptor beta chains drawn from one sample of a study of blood T cells in healthy people across ages. Using its own MiXCR run on the 5' RACE reads, TCRdb lists one record per CDR3 protein. The sample gives approximately 1.5 million distinct CDR3 sequences, about 31% of which show up once; 11% is in the top ten. Sequencing was carried out using blood. The receptors originated from a woman aged 30 to 39 in good health. CDR3s include the opening cysteine and the closing phenylalanine or tryptophan. A D gene is named only where the DNA matches it firmly. Clone size appears in some rows only: once, few, many, or a class for an expanded clone.

size	V	J	length	D	CDR3	DNA
few	TRBV20-1	TRBJ2-5	15	NA	CSARGVRASVETQYF	TGCAGTGCTAGAGGCGTTAGAGCTTCGGTGGAGACCCAGTACTTC
NA	TRBV21-1	TRBJ2-7	16	NA	CASSKFWTGASHEQYF	TGTGCCAGCAGCAAATTTTGGACAGGGGCTTCCCACGAGCAGTACTTC
few	TRBV3-1	TRBJ1-6	15	TRBD1	CASSQGTGVNSPLHF	TGTGCCAGCAGCCAGGGGACAGGTGTAAATTCACCCCTCCACTTT
few	TRBV7-2	TRBJ2-2	13	NA	CASSNGGRGELFF	TGTGCCAGCAGTAACGGTGGAAGGGGGGAGCTGTTTTTT
few	TRBV6-5	TRBJ2-1	16	NA	CASSYSVGGPYNEQFF	TGTGCCAGCAGTTACTCAGTGGGAGGTCCCTACAATGAGCAGTTCTTC
NA	TRBV19	TRBJ2-7	15	TRBD2	CASTKERGSVFEQYF	TGTGCCAGTACCAAGGAGCGGGGGAGCGTCTTCGAGCAGTACTTC
few	TRBV20-1	TRBJ2-7	14	TRBD2	CSARAASGPYEQYF	TGCAGTGCTAGAGCCGCTAGCGGACCTTACGAGCAGTACTTC
few	TRBV27	TRBJ2-7	12	NA	CASSFDGGEQYF	TGTGCCAGCAGTTTTGACGGGGGCGAGCAGTACTTC
few	TRBV24-1	TRBJ2-1	13	NA	CATSQGQYNEQFF	TGTGCCACCAGCCAGGGACAATACAATGAGCAGTTCTTC
NA	TRBV3-1	TRBJ2-2	14	TRBD2	CASSHGLAGGELFF	TGTGCCAGCAGCCACGGACTAGCGGGAGGGGAGCTGTTTTTT
NA	TRBV7-9	TRBJ1-1	11	NA	CASSAYNEAFF	TGTGCCAGCAGCGCGTACAATGAAGCTTTCTTT
NA	TRBV20-1	TRBJ2-2	16	TRBD2	CSARDPSGGATGELFF	TGCAGTGCTAGAGATCCGAGCGGGGGGGCCACCGGGGAGCTGTTTTTT
NA	TRBV20-1	TRBJ2-7	16	TRBD2	CSARDGLAGTSYEQYF	TGCAGTGCTAGAGACGGACTAGCGGGGACCTCCTACGAGCAGTACTTC
NA	TRBV6-1	TRBJ1-4	16	TRBD1	CASSVFPRGQGEKLFF	TGTGCCAGCAGTGTCTTTCCAAGGGGGCAAGGCGAAAAACTGTTTTTT
many	TRBV6-6	TRBJ2-5	13	NA	CASSRDLQETQYF	TGTGCCAGCAGCAGGGATCTCCAAGAGACCCAGTACTTC
many	TRBV6-5	TRBJ2-7	13	NA	CASATGSSYEQYF	TGTGCCAGCGCCACAGGGTCGAGCTACGAGCAGTACTTC
few	TRBV2	TRBJ2-5	13	NA	CASRSGIQETQYF	TGTGCCAGCAGATCGGGGATACAAGAGACCCAGTACTTC
few	TRBV2	TRBJ1-5	15	TRBD1	CASRDRGQSNQPQHF	TGTGCCAGCAGGGACAGGGGACAGAGCAATCAGCCCCAGCATTTT
NA	TRBV5-1	TRBJ2-3	14	TRBD2	CASHTEGGGDTQYF	TGCGCCAGCCATACGGAGGGCGGGGGAGATACGCAGTATTTT
few	TRBV28	TRBJ1-4	13	NA	CASSQGDVEKLFF	TGTGCCAGCAGTCAGGGAGATGTCGAAAAACTGTTTTTT
NA	TRBV5-1	TRBJ2-2	14	NA	CASSPQSGSGELFF	TGCGCCAGCAGCCCCCAGAGCGGGTCCGGGGAGCTGTTTTTT
few	TRBV3-1	TRBJ2-5	14	NA	CASSQDYSQETQYF	TGTGCCAGCAGCCAAGATTACAGTCAAGAGACCCAGTACTTC
NA	TRBV5-1	TRBJ2-2	17	TRBD2	CASSLWAGTSSTGELFF	TGCGCCAGCAGCTTGTGGGCCGGGACTAGCAGCACCGGGGAGCTGTTTTTT
few	TRBV5-1	TRBJ2-5	17	NA	CASSLGGVGDNQETQYF	TGCGCCAGCAGCTTGGGTGGGGTAGGTGATAACCAAGAGACCCAGTACTTC
NA	TRBV7-3	TRBJ2-3	18	TRBD2	CASSLRVSGGPSTDTQYF	TGTGCCAGCAGCTTAAGGGTTAGCGGGGGGCCAAGCACAGATACGCAGTATTTT
few	TRBV20-1	TRBJ2-7	15	NA	CSAAFWDDTKYEQYF	TGCAGTGCAGCCTTTTGGGACGATACGAAATACGAGCAGTACTTC
few	TRBV12-3/TRBV12-4	TRBJ2-7	15	NA	CASSLDLITSYEQYF	TGTGCCAGCAGTTTAGATTTGATAACCTCCTACGAGCAGTACTTC
few	TRBV9	TRBJ1-4	15	NA	CASSVPSSRNEKLFF	TGTGCCAGCAGCGTACCGAGCAGCCGAAATGAAAAACTGTTTTTT
few	TRBV7-6	TRBJ2-7	12	NA	CASSLKHNEQYF	TGTGCCAGCAGCTTAAAACACAACGAGCAGTACTTC
NA	TRBV4-1	TRBJ1-2	17	TRBD1	CASSQDLPRDRDYGYTF	TGCGCCAGCAGCCAAGATTTGCCCAGAGACAGGGACTATGGCTACACCTTC
few	TRBV20-1	TRBJ1-2	11	NA	CSAHRGYGYTF	TGCAGTGCTCACCGGGGCTATGGCTACACCTTC
NA	TRBV6-5	TRBJ1-2	16	NA	CASRTWGQNLNYGYTF	TGTGCCAGCAGAACCTGGGGGCAGAACTTAAACTATGGCTACACCTTC
NA	TRBV25-1	TRBJ2-3	14	NA	CASGNLGQGDTQYF	TGTGCCAGCGGGAATCTGGGGCAAGGAGATACGCAGTATTTT
NA	TRBV3-1	TRBJ1-5	15	TRBD1	CASSPTGGPNQPQHF	TGTGCCAGCAGCCCGACAGGGGGCCCTAATCAGCCCCAGCATTTT
many	TRBV7-8	TRBJ1-1	12	NA	CASSLGRGEAFF	TGTGCCAGCAGCTTAGGACGAGGTGAAGCTTTCTTT
few	TRBV7-9	TRBJ2-7	17	NA	CASSLMSGGPSTYEQYF	TGTGCCAGCAGCTTAATGAGTGGGGGGCCCTCCACCTACGAGCAGTACTTC
few	TRBV20-1	TRBJ2-1	16	TRBD2	CSARDSTRPGGDEQFF	TGCAGTGCTAGAGATTCTACGCGCCCGGGGGGGGATGAGCAGTTCTTC
many	TRBV27	TRBJ2-7	15	TRBD1	CASSLSGTGDNEQYF	TGTGCCAGCAGCCTTTCCGGGACAGGGGACAACGAGCAGTACTTC
many	TRBV29-1	TRBJ2-7	15	NA	CSVGEGFRGTYEQYF	TGCAGCGTTGGTGAAGGATTCAGGGGAACCTACGAGCAGTACTTC
few	TRBV7-9	TRBJ2-7	15	TRBD2	CASSYPETSVYEQYF	TGTGCCAGCAGCTATCCGGAGACTAGCGTCTACGAGCAGTACTTC
few	TRBV12-3/TRBV12-4	TRBJ2-7	16	NA	CASSLYSGSYSYEQYF	TGTGCCAGCAGTTTATATTCGGGCAGCTATTCCTACGAGCAGTACTTC
NA	TRBV20-1	TRBJ2-7	14	TRBD2	CSATVSSGSYEQYF	TGCAGTGCCACAGTCTCTAGCGGATCCTACGAGCAGTACTTC